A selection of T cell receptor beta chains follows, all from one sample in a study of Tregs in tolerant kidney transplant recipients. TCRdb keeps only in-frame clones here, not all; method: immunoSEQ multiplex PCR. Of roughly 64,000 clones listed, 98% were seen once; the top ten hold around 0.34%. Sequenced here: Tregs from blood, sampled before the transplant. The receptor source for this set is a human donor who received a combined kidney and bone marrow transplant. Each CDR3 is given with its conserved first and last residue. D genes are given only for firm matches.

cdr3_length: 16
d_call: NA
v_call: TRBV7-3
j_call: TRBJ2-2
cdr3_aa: CASSLMGGQDTGELFF
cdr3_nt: TGTGCCAGCAGCTTAATGGGGGGGCAGGACACCGGGGAGCTGTTTTTT

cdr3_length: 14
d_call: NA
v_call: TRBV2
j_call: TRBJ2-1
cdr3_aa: CASSVRVPYNEQFF
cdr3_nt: TGTGCCAGCAGTGTGAGGGTACCTTACAATGAGCAGTTCTTC

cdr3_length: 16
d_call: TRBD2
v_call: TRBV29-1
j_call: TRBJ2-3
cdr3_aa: CSVVGTSGMGTDTQYF
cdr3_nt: TGCAGCGTTGTAGGGACTAGCGGGATGGGCACAGATACGCAGTATTTT

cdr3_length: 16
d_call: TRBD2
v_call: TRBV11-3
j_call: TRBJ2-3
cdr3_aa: CASSSQGGRWGDTQYF
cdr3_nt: TGTGCCAGCAGCTCCCAAGGCGGGAGGTGGGGAGATACGCAGTATTTT

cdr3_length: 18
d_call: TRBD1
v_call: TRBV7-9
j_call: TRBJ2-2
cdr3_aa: CASSRKKSTGVNTGELFF
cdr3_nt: TGTGCCAGCAGCCGTAAGAAATCGACAGGGGTAAACACCGGGGAGCTGTTTTTT

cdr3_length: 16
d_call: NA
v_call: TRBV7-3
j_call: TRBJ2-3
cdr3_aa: CASSLGAGVTTDTQYF
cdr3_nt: TGTGCCAGCAGCTTGGGGGCGGGAGTAACAACAGATACGCAGTATTTT

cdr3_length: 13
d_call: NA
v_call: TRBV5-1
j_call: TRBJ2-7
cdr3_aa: CASKTTGAYEQYF
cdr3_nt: TGCGCCAGCAAAACGACGGGGGCCTACGAGCAGTACTTC

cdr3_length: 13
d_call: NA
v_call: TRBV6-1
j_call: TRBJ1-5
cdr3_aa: CASKRADNQPQHF
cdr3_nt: TGTGCCAGCAAGCGGGCAGATAATCAGCCCCAGCATTTT

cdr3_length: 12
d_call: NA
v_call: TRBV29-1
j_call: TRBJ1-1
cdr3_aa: CSVERGIAEAFF
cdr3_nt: TGCAGCGTTGAGCGGGGTATCGCTGAAGCTTTCTTT

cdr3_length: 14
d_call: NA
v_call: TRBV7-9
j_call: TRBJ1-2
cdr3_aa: CASSRTAPNYGYTF
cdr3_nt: TGTGCCAGCAGTCGGACAGCGCCTAACTATGGCTACACCTTC

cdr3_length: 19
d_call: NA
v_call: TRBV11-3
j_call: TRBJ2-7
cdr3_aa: CASSFSTALSPAFVYEQYF
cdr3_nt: TGTGCCAGCAGCTTCTCGACAGCCCTTTCCCCTGCCTTTGTCTACGAGCAGTACTTC

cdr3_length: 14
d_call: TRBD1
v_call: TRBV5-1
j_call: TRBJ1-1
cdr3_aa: CASSSRQGITEAFF
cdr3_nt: TGCGCCAGCAGCTCCAGACAGGGTATCACTGAAGCTTTCTTT